Listed here are 26 T cell receptor beta chains from one sample, sequenced in a study of OX40 agonist ivuxolimab in advanced cancers. Profiled with immunoSEQ multiplex PCR; TCRdb holds only in-frame clones, not every one. Among approximately 77,000 clones listed, just under 85% were seen once. Sequenced here: CD4+ or CD8+ T cells sorted from blood, sampled in a trial of the OX40 agonist ivuxolimab. These receptors originate from an adult with an advanced solid tumor such as melanoma, head and neck, liver or kidney cancer.

The chain employs TRBV7-9 and TRBJ2-3; TRBD1 matches 7 bases. Germline-derived CDR1 and CDR2 are SEHNR and FQNEAQ (reference sequence). The CDR3 runs 14 residues. V was clipped by 3 bases and J by 2 bases; unmatched bases: 2. The CDR3 bases are TGTGCCAGCAGCTTTGGGACAGACACAGATACGCAGTATTTT. It is translated as CASSFGTDTDTQYF.

The V call is TRBV29-1, the J call TRBJ2-1, with D possibly called TRBD1 or TRBD2 (5 bases each). This CDR3 region has 17 residues. Germline CDR1 reads SQVTM; CDR2 reads ANQGSEA. With 3 bases removed from V and 1 base from J, the gap between germline ends came to 19 bases. The CDR3 nucleotides are TGCAGCGTTGAGGGTTCGAGGGCGGACACTTCCTACAATGAGCAGTTCTTC. Translated: CSVEGSRADTSYNEQFF.

The chain combines TRBV5-4 with TRBJ2-2, with 7 bases matching TRBD2. Germline CDR1 SGHNT, CDR2 YYREEE (reference sequence). The ends lost 4 bases at V and 7 bases at J; junction bases unmatched: 16. CDR3 length equals 17 residues. DNA of the CDR3: TGTGCCAGCAGCGCCTATCGTGCGACTAGCCGTGGCGGGGAGCTGTTTTTT. Encoded protein: CASSAYRATSRGGELFF.

The CDR3 DNA follows: TGCGCCAGCAGCAAAACCATAGAGTCCGTTACTGCAACTAATGAAAAACTGTTTTTT. Its translation: CASSKTIESVTATNEKLFF. V is TRBV4-1 and J is TRBJ1-4; D is undetermined. CDR1 is MGHRA and CDR2 is YSYEKL in the germline V gene. This CDR3 contains 19 residues. Trimming removed 5 bases from V and 0 bases from J, with 22 bases in between.

This clone was counted a single time. The chain employs TRBV10-3 and TRBJ1-4, with a tentative D call TRBD1 (5 bases). Germline V lookup: CDR1 ENHRY, CDR2 SYGVKD. Between the trimmed V and J ends, which lost 3 bases and 5 bases, there was a span of 10 bases. This CDR3 region has 14 residues. For the CDR3, the DNA is TGTGCCATCAGTGACCAAAACAGGAATGAAAAACTGTTTTTT. Its translation: CAISDQNRNEKLFF.

CDR3 protein: CASSIVGNTGELFF. The DNA for the CDR3 is TGTGCCAGTAGTATAGTAGGGAACACCGGGGAGCTGTTTTTT. V and J are TRBV19 and TRBJ2-2; D gene uncertain. Germline assignment: CDR1 LNHDA and CDR2 SQIVND (reference sequence). The CDR3 extends over 14 amino acids. V lost 1 base and J lost 1, with 4 bases in between.

The J gene is TRBJ2-7, the V gene TRBV5-8, with 8 bases fitting TRBD1. Germline V lookup: CDR1 SGHTS, CDR2 YDEGEE. V trimming: 1 base; J trimming: 5 bases; junction bases outside the gene matches: 5. The CDR3 loop spans 14 amino acids. The CDR3 coding sequence is TGTGCCAGCAGCTTGTGGCAGGGGGCTCACGAGCAGTACTTC. It encodes CASSLWQGAHEQYF.

This rearrangement joins TRBV4-2 to TRBJ1-1, with D unresolved. Trimming shortened V by 0 bases and J by 1 base, and 6 bases separated the two germline ends. Germline V gene data show CDR1 as LGHNA and CDR2 as YNFKEQ. The CDR3 contains 14 residues. Written as DNA, the CDR3 is TGTGCCAGCAGCCAAGATTCCAGGAACACTGAAGCTTTCTTT. It specifies CASSQDSRNTEAFF.

The chain couples TRBV5-1 to TRBJ2-7; TRBD1 agrees at 10 bases. Germline-derived CDR1 and CDR2 are SGHRS and YFSETQ. The V segment lost 0 bases and the J segment 3 bases; nucleotides outside the gene matches: 3. The CDR3 extends over 15 amino acids. In DNA, the CDR3 is TGCGCCAGCAGCTTGGATCGGACAGGGGGCTACGAGCAGTACTTC. It translates to CASSLDRTGGYEQYF.

V usage is TRBV5-6 and J usage is TRBJ2-7; tentative D call: TRBD1 (5 bases). Germline-derived CDR1 and CDR2 are SGHDT and YYEEEE. The CDR3 length is 13 residues. The V gene lost 4 bases and the J gene lost 6 bases, with 14 bases spanning the gap. The CDR3 sequence: CASSPGQAREQYF. The CDR3 nucleotides are TGTGCCAGCAGCCCCGGACAAGCGCGCGAGCAGTACTTC.

This rearrangement joins TRBV28 to TRBJ2-5, with D hard to call. The CDR3 is made up of 13 amino acids. Germline CDR1 and CDR2: MDHEN and SYDVKM. With 3 bases removed from V and 2 bases from J, the gap between germline ends came to 7 bases. The CDR3 reads CASSFGPQETQYF. The CDR3 bases are TGTGCCAGCAGTTTCGGCCCACAAGAGACCCAGTACTTC.

The chain recombines TRBV30 with TRBJ2-2; D remains unclear. The CDR3 runs 13 residues. Germline V gene data show CDR1 as GTSNPN and CDR2 as SVGIG (reference sequence). V was clipped by 2 bases and J by 4 bases, with 8 bases between them. The CDR3 sequence is CAWSPGFTGELFF. The CDR3 nucleotides are TGTGCCTGGAGTCCCGGTTTCACCGGGGAGCTGTTTTTT.

The chain has TRBV6-1 and TRBJ2-7; the match to TRBD1 covers 10 bases. This CDR3 has 13 residues. Germline V lookup: CDR1 MNHNS, CDR2 SASEGT. J was trimmed by 3 bases and V by 11 bases; bases with no gene match: 7. The CDR3 here is CALRTGGGYEQYF. DNA for the CDR3: TGTGCCTTACGGACAGGGGGAGGCTACGAGCAGTACTTC.

This chain joins TRBV21-1 and TRBJ1-5; the listed D gene, TRBD1, was not tested against the DNA. TRBV21-1 has pseudogene status. The CDR3 sequence is 14 residues long. CDR3 sequence reads: CASSPGQADQPQHF. The CDR3 nucleotides are TGTGCCAGCAGCCCTGGGCAGGCCGATCAGCCCCAGCATTTT.

The chain combines TRBV18 with TRBJ2-1; D tentatively reads TRBD1 or TRBD2 (5 bases each). The ends were cut back, 2 bases at V and 2 bases at J, with 10 bases in the middle. Germline CDR1 reads KGHSH; CDR2 reads LQKENI. CDR3 length: 15 amino acids. CDR3 residues: CASSPEGSPYNEQFF. The CDR3 nucleotides read TGTGCCAGCTCACCAGAGGGGTCCCCCTACAATGAGCAGTTCTTC.

The rearrangement links TRBV11-2 to TRBJ1-4; D call uncertain. Trimming stripped 2 bases from V and 7 bases from J, with 2 bases between. Germline CDR1 is SGHAT and CDR2 is FQNNGV. There are 11 residues in the CDR3. Here the CDR3 reads CASSLSEKLFF. CDR3 DNA: TGTGCCAGCAGCTTATCTGAAAAACTGTTTTTT.

The chain recombines TRBV7-3 with TRBJ2-6; D is ambiguous. The CDR3 runs to 15 residues. Looked up from germline, CDR1 is SGHTA and CDR2 is FQGTGA. Deletions cut 2 bases from V and 0 bases from J, with 5 bases between. CDR3 protein: CASSLYSSGANVLTF. CDR3 DNA: TGTGCCAGCAGCTTATACAGCTCTGGGGCCAACGTCCTGACTTTC.

The chain uses TRBV2 and TRBJ2-1, with D unresolved. CDR1 is SNHLY, CDR2 FYNNEI, per germline. The V end was cut by 3 bases, the J end by 10 bases, with 13 bases between. CDR3 length: 13 residues. Written as DNA, the CDR3 is TGTGCCAGCAGTGACTACTTGAGACTGGAGCAGTTCTTC. This codes for CASSDYLRLEQFF.

This chain joins TRBV18 and TRBJ1-6; 8 bases agree with TRBD1. This CDR3 is 18 amino acids long. Germline V gene data show CDR1 as KGHSH and CDR2 as LQKENI. With 2 bases clipped from V and 3 bases from J, the junction kept 9 bases outside the gene matches. The CDR3 DNA is TGTGCCAGCTCACCATCGTTAACGGACAGGGACTATAATTCACCCCTCCACTTT. This gives the protein CASSPSLTDRDYNSPLHF.

V gene TRBV7-2 combines with J gene TRBJ2-7; 9 nucleotides align to TRBD1. Per germline, CDR1 SGHTA and CDR2 FQGNSA. There are 14 residues in the CDR3. V lost 4 bases, J lost 4 bases, and 5 bases stayed unmatched. This CDR3 is CASSSTTGGYEQYF. The CDR3 bases are TGTGCCAGCAGCTCAACGACAGGGGGTTACGAGCAGTACTTC.

CDR3 in amino acids: CASSLSGGQETQYF. The CDR3 DNA reads TGTGCCAGCAGTTTGTCGGGGGGGCAAGAGACCCAGTACTTC. The genes are TRBV28 and TRBJ2-5, with TRBD2 matching 8 bases. The V segment lost 3 bases and the J segment 2 bases; nucleotides outside the gene matches: 2. This CDR3 is built from 14 residues. Germline assignment: CDR1 MDHEN and CDR2 SYDVKM.

The chain recombines TRBV7-9 with TRBJ1-2, with D unresolved. V was clipped by 5 bases and J by 2 bases, with 12 bases between them. Per germline, CDR1 SEHNR and CDR2 FQNEAQ (reference sequence). The CDR3 loop spans 14 amino acids. The DNA of the CDR3 is TGTGCCAGCAGCCCGGTTACTGACAACTATGGCTACACCTTC. Residues: CASSPVTDNYGYTF.

The rearrangement uses TRBV9 and TRBJ1-1, with D uncertain. V shed 3 bases and J shed 2 bases, with 8 bases lying between them. The CDR3 consists of 13 residues. CDR1 and CDR2 (germline): SGDLS, YYNGEE. The CDR3 loop is CASSARTNTEAFF. CDR3 sequence (DNA): TGTGCCAGCAGCGCCCGGACTAACACTGAAGCTTTCTTT.

The gene calls are TRBV7-3 and TRBJ2-3; D remains ambiguous. Germline-derived CDR1 and CDR2 are SGHTA and FQGTGA. The CDR3 extends over 15 amino acids. Trimming removed 1 base at V and 0 bases at J, with 8 bases between. The CDR3 loop reads CASSLIRTSTDTQYF. CDR3 bases: TGTGCCAGCAGCTTAATTCGTACTAGCACAGATACGCAGTATTTT.

This clone was observed a handful of times. The V and J genes are TRBV7-3 and TRBJ2-1, with 10 bases lining up with TRBD2. Trimming at V came to 4 bases and at J to 8 bases, leaving 8 bases not matched to a gene. Looked up from germline, CDR1 is SGHTA and CDR2 is FQGTGA. This CDR3 is 15 amino acids long. The CDR3 loop is CASSSQAGGPYEQFF. In nucleotides, the CDR3 is TGTGCCAGCAGCTCCCAAGCGGGAGGGCCCTATGAGCAGTTCTTC.

The chain is built from TRBV19 and TRBJ1-3; D remains ambiguous. Deletions cut 8 bases from V and 2 bases from J, with 10 bases between. This CDR3 is built from 13 residues. Germline V gene data show CDR1 as LNHDA and CDR2 as SQIVND (reference sequence). The CDR3 DNA follows: TGTGCCAGTTCTCGGGAACCTGGAAACACCATATATTTT. This codes for CASSREPGNTIYF.